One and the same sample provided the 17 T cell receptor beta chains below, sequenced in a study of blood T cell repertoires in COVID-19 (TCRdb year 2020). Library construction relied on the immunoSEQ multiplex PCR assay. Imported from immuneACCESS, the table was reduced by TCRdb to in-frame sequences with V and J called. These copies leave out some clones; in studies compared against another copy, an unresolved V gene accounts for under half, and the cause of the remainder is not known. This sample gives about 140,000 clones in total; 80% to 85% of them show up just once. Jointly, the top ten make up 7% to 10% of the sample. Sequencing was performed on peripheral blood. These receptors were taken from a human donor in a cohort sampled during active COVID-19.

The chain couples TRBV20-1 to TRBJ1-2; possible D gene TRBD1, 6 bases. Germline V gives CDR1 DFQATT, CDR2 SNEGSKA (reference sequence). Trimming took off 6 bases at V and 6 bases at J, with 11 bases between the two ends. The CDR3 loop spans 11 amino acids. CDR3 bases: TGCAGTGCGACAGGCTCTAATGGCTACACCTTC. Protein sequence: CSATGSNGYTF.

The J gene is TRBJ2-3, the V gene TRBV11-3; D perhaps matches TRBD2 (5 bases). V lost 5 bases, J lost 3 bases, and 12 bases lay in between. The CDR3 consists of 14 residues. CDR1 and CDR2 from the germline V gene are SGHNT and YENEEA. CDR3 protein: CASSPEAATDTQYF. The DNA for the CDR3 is TGTGCCAGCAGCCCGGAGGCGGCGACAGATACGCAGTATTTT.

The CDR3 DNA sequence: TGTGCCAGCAGCTCCCCCCCTGGGAGGGGAAACACTGAAGCTTTCTTT. Protein sequence: CASSSPPGRGNTEAFF. This chain connects TRBV2 to TRBJ1-1, with a weak D call TRBD1 (5 bases). The CDR3 is 16 residues long. V lost 6 bases to trimming and J lost 2 bases, with 19 bases between them. Germline CDR1 and CDR2: SNHLY and FYNNEI. Full variable domain (rest looked up from reference TRBV2 and TRBJ1-1): EPEVTQTPSHQVTQMGQEVILRCVPISNHLYFYWYRQILGQKVEFLVSFYNNEISEKSEIFDDQFSVERPDGSNFTLKIRSTKLEDSAMYFCASSSPPGRGNTEAFFGQGTRLTVV.

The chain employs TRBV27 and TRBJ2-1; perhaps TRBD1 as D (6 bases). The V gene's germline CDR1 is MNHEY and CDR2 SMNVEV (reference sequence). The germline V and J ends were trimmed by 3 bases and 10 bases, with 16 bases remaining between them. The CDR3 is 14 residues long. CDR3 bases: TGTGCCAGCAGTTTTTGGGCAGGGACAAGCGAGCAGTTCTTC. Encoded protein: CASSFWAGTSEQFF.

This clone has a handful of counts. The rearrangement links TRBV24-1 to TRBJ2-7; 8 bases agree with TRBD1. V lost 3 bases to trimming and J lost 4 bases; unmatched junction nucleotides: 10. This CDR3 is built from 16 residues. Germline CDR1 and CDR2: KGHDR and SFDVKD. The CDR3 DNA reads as TGTGCCACCAGTGATGGTCAGGGGGCTCGTTGGTACGAGCAGTACTTC. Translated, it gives CATSDGQGARWYEQYF.

The CDR3 DNA sequence: TGTGCCAGCAGACAAACTAGCGTCTCCTACAATGAGCAGTTCTTC. Amino acids: CASRQTSVSYNEQFF. This chain links TRBV4-2 with TRBJ2-1; 7 bases fit TRBD2. V was clipped by 6 bases and J by 0 bases; unmatched bases: 5. There are 15 residues in the CDR3. CDR1 and CDR2 from the germline V gene are LGHNA and YNFKEQ.

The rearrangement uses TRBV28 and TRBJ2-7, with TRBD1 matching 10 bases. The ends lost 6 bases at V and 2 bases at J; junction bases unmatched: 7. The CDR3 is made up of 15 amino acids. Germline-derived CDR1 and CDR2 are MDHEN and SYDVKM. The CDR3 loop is CASRSPGQGTYEQYF. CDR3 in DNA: TGTGCCAGCAGGTCACCGGGACAGGGGACCTACGAGCAGTACTTC. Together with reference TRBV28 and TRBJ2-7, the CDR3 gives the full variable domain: DVKVTQSSRYLVKRTGEKVFLECVQDMDHENMFWYRQDPGLGLRLIYFSYDVKMKEKGDIPEGYSVSREKKERFSLILESASTNQTSMYLCASRSPGQGTYEQYFGPGTRLTVT.

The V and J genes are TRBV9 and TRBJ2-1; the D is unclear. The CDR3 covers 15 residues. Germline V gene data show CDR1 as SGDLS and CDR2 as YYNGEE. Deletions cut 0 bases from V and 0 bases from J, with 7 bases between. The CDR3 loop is CASSVGTASYNEQFF. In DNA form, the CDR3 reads TGTGCCAGCAGCGTAGGAACAGCCTCCTACAATGAGCAGTTCTTC. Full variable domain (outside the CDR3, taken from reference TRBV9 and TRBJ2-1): DSGVTQTPKHLITATGQRVTLRCSPRSGDLSVYWYQQSLDQGLQFLIQYYNGEERAKGNILERFSAQQFPDLHSELNLSSLELGDSALYFCASSVGTASYNEQFFGPGTRLTVL.

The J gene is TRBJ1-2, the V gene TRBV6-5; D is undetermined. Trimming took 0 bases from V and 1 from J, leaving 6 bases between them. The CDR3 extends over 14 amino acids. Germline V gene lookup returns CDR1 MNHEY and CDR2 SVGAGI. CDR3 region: CASSYSNSNYGYTF. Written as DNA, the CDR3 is TGTGCCAGCAGTTACTCTAACAGTAACTATGGCTACACCTTC.

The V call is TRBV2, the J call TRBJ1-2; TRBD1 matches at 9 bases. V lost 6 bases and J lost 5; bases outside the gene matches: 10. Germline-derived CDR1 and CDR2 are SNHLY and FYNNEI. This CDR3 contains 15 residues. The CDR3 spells CASRNRQGGKYGYTF. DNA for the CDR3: TGTGCCAGCAGAAACCGACAGGGGGGAAAGTATGGCTACACCTTC.

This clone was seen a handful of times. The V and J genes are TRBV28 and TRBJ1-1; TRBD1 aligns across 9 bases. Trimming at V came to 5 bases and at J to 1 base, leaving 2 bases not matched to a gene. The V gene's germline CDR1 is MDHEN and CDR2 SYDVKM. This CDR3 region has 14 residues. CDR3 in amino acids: CASSRTGANTEAFF. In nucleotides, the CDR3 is TGTGCCAGCAGTAGGACAGGGGCGAACACTGAAGCTTTCTTT.

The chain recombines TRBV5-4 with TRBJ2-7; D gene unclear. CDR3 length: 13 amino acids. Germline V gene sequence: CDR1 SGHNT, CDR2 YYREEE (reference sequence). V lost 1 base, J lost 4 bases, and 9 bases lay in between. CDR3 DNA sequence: TGTGCCAGCAGCTTGTGGGCTGGATACGAGCAGTACTTC. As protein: CASSLWAGYEQYF.

CDR3 protein: CASSSRQVLNTGELFF. The CDR3 DNA follows: TGCGCCAGCAGCTCCCGACAGGTGCTTAACACCGGGGAGCTGTTTTTT. The chain links TRBV5-1 to TRBJ2-2; perhaps TRBD1 as D (6 bases). The V end lost 3 bases, the J end lost 2 bases, and 14 bases lay between the germline ends. Looked up from germline, CDR1 is SGHRS and CDR2 is YFSETQ. The CDR3 extends over 16 amino acids.

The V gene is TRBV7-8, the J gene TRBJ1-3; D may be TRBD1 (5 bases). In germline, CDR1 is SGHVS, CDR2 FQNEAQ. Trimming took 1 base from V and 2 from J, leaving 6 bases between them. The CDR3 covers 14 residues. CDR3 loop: CASSLGGAGNTIYF. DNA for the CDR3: TGTGCCAGCAGCTTAGGGGGGGCTGGAAACACCATATATTTT. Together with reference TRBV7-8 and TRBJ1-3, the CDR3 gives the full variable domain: GAGVSQSPRYKVAKRGQDVALRCDPISGHVSLFWYQQALGQGPEFLTYFQNEAQLDKSGLPSDRFFAERPEGSVSTLKIQRTQQEDSAVYLCASSLGGAGNTIYFGEGSWLTVV.

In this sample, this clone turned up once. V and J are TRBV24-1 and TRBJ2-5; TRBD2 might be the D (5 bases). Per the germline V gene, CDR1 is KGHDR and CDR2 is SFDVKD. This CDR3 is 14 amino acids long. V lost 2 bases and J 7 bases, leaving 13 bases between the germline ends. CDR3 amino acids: CATSDSGFSGTQYF. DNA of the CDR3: TGTGCCACCAGTGATTCGGGGTTCTCCGGGACCCAGTACTTC.

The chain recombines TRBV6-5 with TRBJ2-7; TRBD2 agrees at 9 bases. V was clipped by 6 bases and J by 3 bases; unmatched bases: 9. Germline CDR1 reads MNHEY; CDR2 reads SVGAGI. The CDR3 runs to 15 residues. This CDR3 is CASSRTSGLYYEQYF. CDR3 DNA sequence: TGTGCCAGCAGCCGAACTAGCGGGCTTTACTACGAGCAGTACTTC.

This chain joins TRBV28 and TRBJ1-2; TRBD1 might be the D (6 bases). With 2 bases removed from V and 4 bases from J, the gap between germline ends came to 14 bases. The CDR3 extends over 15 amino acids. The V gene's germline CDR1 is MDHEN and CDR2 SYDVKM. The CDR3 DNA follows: TGTGCCAGCAGTTTAGGGGCACTAGGGGGCTATGGCTACACCTTC. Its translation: CASSLGALGGYGYTF.